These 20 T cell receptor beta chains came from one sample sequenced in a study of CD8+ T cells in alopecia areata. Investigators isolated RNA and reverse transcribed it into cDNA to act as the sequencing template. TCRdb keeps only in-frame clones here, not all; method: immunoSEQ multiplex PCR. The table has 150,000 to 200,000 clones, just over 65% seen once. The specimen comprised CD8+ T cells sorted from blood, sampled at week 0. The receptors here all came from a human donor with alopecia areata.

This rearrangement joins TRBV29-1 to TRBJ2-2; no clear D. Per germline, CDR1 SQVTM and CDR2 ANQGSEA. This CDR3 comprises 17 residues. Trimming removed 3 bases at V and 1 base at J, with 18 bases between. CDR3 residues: CSVEVRTRAMNTGELFF. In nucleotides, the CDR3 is TGCAGCGTTGAGGTCAGGACCCGGGCAATGAACACCGGGGAGCTGTTTTTT.

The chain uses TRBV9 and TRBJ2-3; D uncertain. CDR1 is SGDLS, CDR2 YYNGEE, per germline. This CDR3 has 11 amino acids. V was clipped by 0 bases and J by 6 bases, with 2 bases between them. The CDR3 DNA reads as TGTGCCAGCAGCGTAGACGATACGCAGTATTTT. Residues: CASSVDDTQYF. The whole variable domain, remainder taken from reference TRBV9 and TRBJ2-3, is DSGVTQTPKHLITATGQRVTLRCSPRSGDLSVYWYQQSLDQGLQFLIQYYNGEERAKGNILERFSAQQFPDLHSELNLSSLELGDSALYFCASSVDDTQYFGPGTRLTVL.

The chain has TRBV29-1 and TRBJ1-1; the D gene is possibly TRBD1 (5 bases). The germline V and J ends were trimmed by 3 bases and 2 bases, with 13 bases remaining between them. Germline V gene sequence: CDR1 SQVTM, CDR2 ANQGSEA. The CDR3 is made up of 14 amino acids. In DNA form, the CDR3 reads TGCAGCGTTGATGGGGCAGCGCTTAACACTGAAGCTTTCTTT. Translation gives CSVDGAALNTEAFF.

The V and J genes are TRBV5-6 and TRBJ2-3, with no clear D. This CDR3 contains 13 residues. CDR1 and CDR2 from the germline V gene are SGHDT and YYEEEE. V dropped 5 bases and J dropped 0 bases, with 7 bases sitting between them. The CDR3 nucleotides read TGTGCCAGCAGGGGATCTAGCACAGATACGCAGTATTTT. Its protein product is CASRGSSTDTQYF.

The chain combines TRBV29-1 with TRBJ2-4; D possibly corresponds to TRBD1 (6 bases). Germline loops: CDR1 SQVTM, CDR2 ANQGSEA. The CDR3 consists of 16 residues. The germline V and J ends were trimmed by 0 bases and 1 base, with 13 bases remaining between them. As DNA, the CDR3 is TGCAGCGTTGAAGATAGGGGGAGCGGTGCCAAAAACATTCAGTACTTC. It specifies CSVEDRGSGAKNIQYF.

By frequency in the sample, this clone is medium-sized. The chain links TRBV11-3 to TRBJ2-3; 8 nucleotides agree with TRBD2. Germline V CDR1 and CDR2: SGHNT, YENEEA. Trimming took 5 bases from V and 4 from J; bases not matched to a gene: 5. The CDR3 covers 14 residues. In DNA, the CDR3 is TGTGCCAGCAGCCCGGGGGGGCCTGCAGATACGCAGTATTTT. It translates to CASSPGGPADTQYF.

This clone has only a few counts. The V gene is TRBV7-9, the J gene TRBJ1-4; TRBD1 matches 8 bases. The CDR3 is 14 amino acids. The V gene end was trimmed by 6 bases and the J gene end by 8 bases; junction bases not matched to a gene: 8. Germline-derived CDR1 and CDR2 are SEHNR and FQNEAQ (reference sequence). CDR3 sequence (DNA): TGTGCCAGCAGGGACCAGGGGGCGCAGGAAAAACTGTTTTTT. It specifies CASRDQGAQEKLFF.

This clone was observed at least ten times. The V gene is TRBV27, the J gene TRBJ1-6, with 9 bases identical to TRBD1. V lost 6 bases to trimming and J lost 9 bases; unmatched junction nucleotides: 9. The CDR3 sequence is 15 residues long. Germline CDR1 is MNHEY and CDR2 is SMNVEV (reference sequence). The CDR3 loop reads CASRSGTGIISPLHF. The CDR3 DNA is TGTGCCAGCAGATCCGGGACAGGGATTATTTCACCCCTCCACTTT.

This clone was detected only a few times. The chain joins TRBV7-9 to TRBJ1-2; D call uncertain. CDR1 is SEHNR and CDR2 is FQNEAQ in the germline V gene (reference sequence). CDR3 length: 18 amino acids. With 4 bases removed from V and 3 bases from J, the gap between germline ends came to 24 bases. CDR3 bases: TGTGCCAGCAGCTCCGGGCGCCTACAGCTAGCGGGAGACTATGGCTACACCTTC. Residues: CASSSGRLQLAGDYGYTF.

The DNA of the CDR3 is TGCAGCGTGGCCGGCCACAGGGGGCAGGAGACCCAGTACTTC. This sequence encodes CSVAGHRGQETQYF. The chain carries TRBV29-1 and TRBJ2-5, with 9 nucleotides matching TRBD1. Germline CDR1 reads SQVTM; CDR2 reads ANQGSEA. The CDR3 covers 14 residues. V shed 6 bases, J shed 5 bases, and the junction held 10 bases outside the gene matches.

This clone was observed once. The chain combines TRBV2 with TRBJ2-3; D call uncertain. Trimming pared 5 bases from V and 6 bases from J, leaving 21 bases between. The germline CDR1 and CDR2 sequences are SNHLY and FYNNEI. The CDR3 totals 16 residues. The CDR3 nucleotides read TGTGCCAGCAGTTCCTTCCGCCCGACCTTCGTGGATACGCAGTATTTT. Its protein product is CASSSFRPTFVDTQYF. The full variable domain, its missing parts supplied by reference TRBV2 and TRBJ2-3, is EPEVTQTPSHQVTQMGQEVILRCVPISNHLYFYWYRQILGQKVEFLVSFYNNEISEKSEIFDDQFSVERPDGSNFTLKIRSTKLEDSAMYFCASSSFRPTFVDTQYFGPGTRLTVL.

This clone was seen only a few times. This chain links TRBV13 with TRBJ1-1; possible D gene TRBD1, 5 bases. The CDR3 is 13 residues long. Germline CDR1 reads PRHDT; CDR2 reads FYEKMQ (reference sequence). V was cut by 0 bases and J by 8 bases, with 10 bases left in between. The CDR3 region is CASSLGPGREAFF. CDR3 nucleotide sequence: TGTGCCAGCAGCTTAGGCCCGGGACGAGAAGCTTTCTTT. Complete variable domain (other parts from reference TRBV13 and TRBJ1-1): AAGVIQSPRHLIKEKRETATLKCYPIPRHDTVYWYQQGPGQDPQFLISFYEKMQSDKGSIPDRFSAQQFSDYHSELNMSSLELGDSALYFCASSLGPGREAFFGQGTRLTVV.

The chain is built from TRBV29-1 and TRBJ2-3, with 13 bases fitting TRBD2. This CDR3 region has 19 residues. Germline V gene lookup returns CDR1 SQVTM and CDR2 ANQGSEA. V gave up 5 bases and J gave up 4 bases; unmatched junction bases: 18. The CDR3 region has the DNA TGCAGCGTTCTAGCCCGGACTAGCGGGGGCCAGATACTCCCAGATACGCAGTATTTT. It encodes CSVLARTSGGQILPDTQYF.

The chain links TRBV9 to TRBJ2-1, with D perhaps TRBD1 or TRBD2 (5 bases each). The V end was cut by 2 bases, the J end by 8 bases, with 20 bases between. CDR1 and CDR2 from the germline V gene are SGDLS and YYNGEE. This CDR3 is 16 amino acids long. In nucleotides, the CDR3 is TGTGCCAGCAGCGTCACCGGGACCAGGGTGGGCGATGAGCAGTTCTTC. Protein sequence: CASSVTGTRVGDEQFF.

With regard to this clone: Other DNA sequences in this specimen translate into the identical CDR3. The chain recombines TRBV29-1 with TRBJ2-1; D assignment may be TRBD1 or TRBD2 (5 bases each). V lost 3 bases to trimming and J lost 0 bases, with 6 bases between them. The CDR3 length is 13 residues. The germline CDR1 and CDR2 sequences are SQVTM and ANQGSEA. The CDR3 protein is CSVDGGSYNEQFF. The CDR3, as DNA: TGCAGCGTTGATGGGGGCTCCTACAATGAGCAGTTCTTC.

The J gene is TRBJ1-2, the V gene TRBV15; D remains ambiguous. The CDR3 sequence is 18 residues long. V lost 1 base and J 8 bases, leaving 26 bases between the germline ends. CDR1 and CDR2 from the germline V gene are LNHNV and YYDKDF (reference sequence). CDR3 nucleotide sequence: TGTGCCACCAGCAGAGGGGTGAGGGCCCTAGGAGGATCTAGGGGCTACACCTTC. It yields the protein CATSRGVRALGGSRGYTF.

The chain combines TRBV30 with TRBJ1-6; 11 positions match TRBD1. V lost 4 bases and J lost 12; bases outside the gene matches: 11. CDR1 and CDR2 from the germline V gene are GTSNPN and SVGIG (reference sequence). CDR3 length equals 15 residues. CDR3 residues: CAWTQWGQGVGPLHF. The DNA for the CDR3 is TGTGCCTGGACCCAGTGGGGACAGGGGGTTGGACCCCTCCACTTT.

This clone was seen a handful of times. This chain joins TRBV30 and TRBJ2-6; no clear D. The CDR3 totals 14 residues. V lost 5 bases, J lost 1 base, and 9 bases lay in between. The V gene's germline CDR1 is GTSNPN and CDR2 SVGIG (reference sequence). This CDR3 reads CAWSWISGANVLTF. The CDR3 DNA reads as TGTGCCTGGTCCTGGATATCTGGGGCCAACGTCCTGACTTTC.

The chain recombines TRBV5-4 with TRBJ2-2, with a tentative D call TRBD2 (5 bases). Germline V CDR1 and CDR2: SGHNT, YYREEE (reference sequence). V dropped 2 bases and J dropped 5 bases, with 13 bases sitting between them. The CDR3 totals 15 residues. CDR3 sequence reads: CASSLGPGETGELFF. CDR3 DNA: TGTGCCAGCAGCTTAGGGCCTGGGGAGACCGGGGAGCTGTTTTTT.

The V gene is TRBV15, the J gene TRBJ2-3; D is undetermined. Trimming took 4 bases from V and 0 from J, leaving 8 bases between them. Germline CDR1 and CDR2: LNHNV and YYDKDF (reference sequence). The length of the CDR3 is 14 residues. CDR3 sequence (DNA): TGTGCCACCAGCACCAGAGCTAGCACAGATACGCAGTATTTT. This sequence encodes CATSTRASTDTQYF.